The rows below give T cell receptor beta chains drawn from one sample of a study of blood T cell repertoires in COVID-19. The assay was immunoSEQ multiplex PCR, and TCRdb's table has in-frame clones only and misses some. Altogether under 250,000 clones are present, approximately 80% being singletons, with the ten largest covering around 4%. The sample taken for sequencing was PBMCs or T cells enriched from blood (not recorded which). All receptors come from a man under 40 with acute COVID-19. The CDR3 runs from the conserved cysteine through the conserved F or W. Each record gives: clone size, V gene, J gene, D gene, CDR3 protein, CDR3 DNA. A D gene is named only where the DNA matches it firmly. Clone size is not always given. Where it is, it says once, few, many or a class for expanded clones.

>NA|TRBV2|TRBJ2-5|NA
CASSWRITLETQYF
TGTGCCAGCAGTTGGCGGATAACCCTTGAGACCCAGTACTTC
>NA|TRBV30|TRBJ1-2|NA
CAWSVVSSYGYTF
TGTGCCTGGAGTGTAGTCAGTTCATATGGCTACACCTTC
>NA|TRBV3-1/TRBV3-2|TRBJ2-4|TRBD2
CASSQGTSKNIQYF
TGTGCCAGCAGCCAAGGGACTAGCAAAAACATTCAGTACTTC
>NA|TRBV13|TRBJ2-7|TRBD1
CASSLGTGGTYEQYF
TGTGCCAGCAGCTTAGGGACAGGGGGCACCTACGAGCAGTACTTC
>once|TRBV30|TRBJ1-6|NA
CAWSVMSNSPLHF
TGTGCCTGGAGTGTAATGAGTAATTCACCCCTCCACTTT
>NA|TRBV6-5|TRBJ1-1|NA
CASRIQEGGKTEAFF
TGTGCCAGCAGGATACAGGAGGGCGGAAAGACTGAAGCTTTCTTT
>NA|TRBV12-3/TRBV12-4|TRBJ2-2|NA
CASSRTDQGELFF
TGTGCCAGCAGTCGGACAGACCAGGGGGAGCTGTTTTTT
>once|TRBV11-3|TRBJ2-5|NA
CASSPGSGVSGETQYF
TGTGCCAGCAGCCCAGGGTCAGGGGTTAGTGGAGAGACCCAGTACTTC
>NA|TRBV3-1/TRBV3-2|TRBJ2-7|NA
CASSHRDNSYEQYF
TGTGCCAGCAGCCACCGGGACAACTCCTACGAGCAGTACTTC
>once|TRBV6-5|TRBJ1-5|NA
CATEVLNQPQHF
TGTGCCACCGAGGTCCTAAATCAGCCCCAGCATTTT
>few|TRBV12-3/TRBV12-4|TRBJ1-6|NA
CASSFESDSPLHF
TGTGCCAGCAGTTTCGAGTCCGATTCACCCCTCCACTTT
>once|TRBV11-2|TRBJ2-4|TRBD2
CASSPLTSGGAFDIQYF
TGTGCCAGCAGCCCGCTGACTAGCGGGGGGGCCTTTGACATTCAGTACTTC
>NA|TRBV21-1|TRBJ1-5|NA
CARFISNQPQHF
TGTGCCAGGTTCATTAGCAATCAGCCCCAGCATTTT
>NA|TRBV5-1|TRBJ1-3|NA
CASSLAVSSGNTIYF
TGCGCCAGCAGCTTGGCGGTGTCTTCGGGAAACACCATATATTTT
>NA|TRBV15|TRBJ2-6|NA
CATGTRDSYNSGANVLTF
TGTGCCACCGGGACTAGGGACAGCTACAACTCTGGGGCCAACGTCCTGACTTTC
>NA|TRBV2|TRBJ2-1|TRBD1
CASSGTGSSYNEQFF
TGTGCCAGCAGTGGGACAGGTAGCTCCTACAATGAGCAGTTCTTC
>NA|TRBV19|TRBJ1-1|NA
CASKGGITEAFF
TGTGCCAGTAAGGGGGGGATCACTGAAGCTTTCTTT
>NA|TRBV4-1|TRBJ1-5|TRBD1
CASSQEGQGRQPQHF
TGCGCCAGCAGCCAAGAGGGACAGGGTAGACAGCCCCAGCATTTT
>NA|TRBV6-1|TRBJ1-2|NA
CASSEGVAPLYGYTF
TGTGCCAGCAGTGAAGGCGTCGCTCCTCTCTATGGCTACACCTTC
>once|TRBV5-1|TRBJ1-5|TRBD1
CASSPEGTDYQPQHF
TGCGCCAGCAGCCCCGAAGGGACAGACTATCAGCCCCAGCATTTT
>NA|TRBV11-2|TRBJ1-3|TRBD1
CASSRGTGGSGNTIYF
TGTGCCAGCAGCCGGGGGACAGGGGGCTCTGGAAACACCATATATTTT
>NA|TRBV19|TRBJ2-7|NA
CASSIFSSSYEQYF
TGTGCCAGTAGTATTTTCTCTAGCTCCTACGAGCAGTACTTC
>NA|TRBV10-3|TRBJ2-7|NA
CAISAGRAYEQYF
TGTGCCATCAGTGCAGGGCGCGCCTACGAGCAGTACTTC
>NA|TRBV11-3|TRBJ2-5|TRBD1
CASSLSGQGETQYF
TGTGCCAGCAGCTTGTCTGGACAGGGGGAGACCCAGTACTTC
>NA|TRBV6-5|TRBJ1-3|NA
CASSSSGAGNTIYF
TGTGCCAGCAGTTCCTCCGGAGCTGGAAACACCATATATTTT
>NA|TRBV28|TRBJ2-7|TRBD2
CASSPTNPSGGALGEQYF
TGTGCCAGCAGTCCCACCAACCCTAGCGGGGGGGCCTTAGGCGAGCAGTACTTC
>NA|TRBV5-1|TRBJ2-5|TRBD2
CASRPRGGPQETQYF
TGCGCCAGCAGGCCGCGGGGGGGCCCGCAAGAGACCCAGTACTTC
>NA|TRBV5-5|TRBJ1-2|TRBD1
CASSAGTGGDTF
TGTGCCAGCAGCGCCGGGACAGGCGGGGACACCTTC
>NA|TRBV20-1|TRBJ1-1|TRBD1
CSASDLYADRGGTEAFF
TGCAGTGCTAGTGACCTCTACGCGGACAGGGGAGGAACTGAAGCTTTCTTT
>many|TRBV4-1|TRBJ2-1|TRBD2
CASSQAAGGTRDEQFF
TGCGCCAGCAGCCAAGCAGCGGGGGGAACACGGGATGAGCAGTTCTTC
>NA|TRBV4-1|TRBJ2-2|TRBD2
CASNTVAGGDTGELFF
TGCGCCAGCAACACGGTAGCGGGAGGGGACACCGGGGAGCTGTTTTTT
>NA|TRBV30|TRBJ2-1|NA
CACQPGNEQFF
TGTGCCTGTCAGCCGGGGAATGAGCAGTTCTTC
>NA|TRBV7-9|TRBJ1-2|NA
CASSLGSVQGLSGYTF
TGTGCCAGCAGCTTAGGGAGTGTGCAGGGTCTTTCCGGCTACACCTTC
>NA|TRBV6-5|TRBJ2-2|TRBD1
CASRPTGGRGGELFF
TGTGCCAGCAGGCCTACAGGGGGAAGGGGCGGGGAGCTGTTTTTT
>NA|TRBV12-3/TRBV12-4|TRBJ2-1|TRBD1
CASTAGTANEQFF
TGTGCCAGCACCGCCGGGACAGCAAATGAGCAGTTCTTC
>NA|TRBV19|TRBJ2-6|NA
CASSIFLSKTSGANVLTF
TGTGCCAGTAGTATTTTCCTCTCAAAAACTTCTGGGGCCAACGTCCTGACTTTC
>NA|TRBV6-5|TRBJ2-2|TRBD2
CASRSGGHTGELFF
TGTGCCAGCAGGTCGGGGGGGCACACCGGGGAGCTGTTTTTT
>NA|TRBV18|TRBJ1-1|NA
CASSPNQRGTEAFF
TGTGCCAGCTCACCAAATCAAAGGGGGACTGAAGCTTTCTTT
>NA|TRBV10-1|TRBJ1-3|NA
CASSEWVAAGNTIYF
TGCGCCAGCAGTGAGTGGGTTGCGGCTGGAAACACCATATATTTT
>NA|TRBV10-1|TRBJ2-7|NA
CASSSTGVPPYEQYF
TGCGCCAGCAGTTCCACGGGGGTCCCTCCCTACGAGCAGTACTTC
>NA|TRBV5-5|TRBJ1-4|TRBD1
CASSSRTGVPLNEKLFF
TGTGCCAGCAGCTCTCGGACAGGGGTGCCCCTCAATGAAAAACTGTTTTTT
>few|TRBV6-5|TRBJ1-1|TRBD1
CASFYRGTEAFF
TGTGCCAGCTTCTACAGGGGCACTGAAGCTTTCTTT
>NA|TRBV5-1|TRBJ1-1|NA
CASSFHQRNTEAFF
TGCGCCAGCAGCTTCCATCAGCGGAACACTGAAGCTTTCTTT
>NA|TRBV28|TRBJ1-1|NA
CASSSSNTEAFF
TGTGCCAGCAGTTCCTCTAACACTGAAGCTTTCTTT
>NA|TRBV7-3|TRBJ1-2|NA
CASSLGAGNGYTF
TGTGCCAGCAGCTTAGGGGCAGGGAATGGCTACACCTTC